This T cell receptor (beta chain) emerged from a study of glioma-infiltrating T cells (TCRdb year 2016). Regarding the complete study: The study sequenced TCR alpha- and beta-chain repertoires from glioma tissue, from non-neoplastic brain tissue and from matched peripheral blood mononuclear cells. To measure how far tissue and blood T-cell populations diverged, each tissue-infiltrating repertoire was compared against the peripheral blood repertoire of the same patient. Three low-grade glioma patients, about 8 primary glioblastoma patients and three non-glioma patients contributing non-neoplastic brain tissue were included in the paired cohort.

This clonotype has a handful of counts. No cognate antigen has been identified for it. Within one base of it there is no much larger clone, and no base qualities were kept. TCR alpha and beta CDR3 regions were amplified with the iRepertoire nested amplicon-rescue multiplex PCR (arm-PCR) platform from RNA. The input for one-step reverse transcription and amplification was about 95-450 ng of either tissue mRNA or PBMC total RNA. Following bead purification, Illumina adapters were added by a secondary multiplex PCR, and the libraries were gel-purified between 200 and 400 bp. The libraries contained internal 6-nucleotide barcodes that were used for demultiplexing. Sequencing of libraries was performed on an Illumina MiSeq with 2x220 or 2x250 nucleotide paired-end reads. The source study handled its data this way. Paired reads were merged using FLASH 1.2.11 and were aligned to the GRCh37 human genome using BWA-MEM, after which TRA and TRB reads were extracted. V and J assignment used an IMGT-derived reference of cassette sequences and CDR3 motifs that included pseudogenes. Three-frame translation of reads was performed, and productive CDR3s were defined as those with a C...FGXG motif and no stop codons. Unique combinations of V-J cassette pair and CDR3 amino acid sequence were defined as clonotypes. Hamming distance filtering was applied to reads, with thresholds set by the sequence error rate of each sample in mapped regions. Starting from the raw public reads, TCRdb applied fastp trimming at Q25, assembled clones with MiXCR and retained in-frame beta chains. Entries that share a CDR3 protein sequence are merged under the most common genes and DNA. The V and J calls, along with clone size, are taken from TCRdb and not from the paper's own processing. The sample includes around 180,000 distinct CDR3 sequences, with about 46% observed a single time. The leading ten clones occupy 5.2% of the sample.

Study-wide conclusions, independent of this receptor: VJ-independent divergence between tissue and blood was below expectation in non-neoplastic patients but above expectation in all gliomas, especially low-grade gliomas. Small numbers underpinned the group comparisons: about eight glioblastoma patients, three low-grade glioma patients and three non-neoplastic patients. Only a very small number of CDR3 sequences turned up in both tissue and blood, a result put down to high CDR3 diversity combined with limited sampling.

V was cut back by 4 bases and J by 5 bases, leaving a gap of 12 bases between them. There are 14 amino acids in the CDR3, from cysteine to phenylalanine inclusive. Solely the CDR3 DNA is kept, with 42 bases framed from the first base. As encoded in the germline V gene, CDR1 is SNHLY while CDR2 is FYNNEI. Sequenced: glioma tissue, nonneoplastic brain tissue, or PBMCs (not recorded which). The V gene is TRBV2 and the J gene is TRBJ1-5; tentative D gene TRBD1, with 5 bases matching. This receptor was taken from a human donor with low-grade glioma or glioblastoma, undergoing nonglioma brain surgery, or in good health (not recorded which). For the CDR3, the sequence is CASSGEDIDQPQHF. The DNA is TGTGCCAGCAGTGGGGAGGACATCGATCAGCCCCAGCATTTT.